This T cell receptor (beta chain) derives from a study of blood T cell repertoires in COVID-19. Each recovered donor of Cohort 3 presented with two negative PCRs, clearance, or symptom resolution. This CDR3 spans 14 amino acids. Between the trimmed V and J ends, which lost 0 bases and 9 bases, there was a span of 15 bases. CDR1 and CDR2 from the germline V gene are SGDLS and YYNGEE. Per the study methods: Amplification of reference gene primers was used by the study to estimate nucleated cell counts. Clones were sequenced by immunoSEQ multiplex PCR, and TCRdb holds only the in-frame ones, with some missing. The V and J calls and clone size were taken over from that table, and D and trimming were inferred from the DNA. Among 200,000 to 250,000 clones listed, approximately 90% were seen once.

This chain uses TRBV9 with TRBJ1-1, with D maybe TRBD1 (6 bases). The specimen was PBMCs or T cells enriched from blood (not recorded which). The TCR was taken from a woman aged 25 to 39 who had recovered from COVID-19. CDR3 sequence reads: CASSVDGRRGKAFF. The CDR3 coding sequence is TGTGCCAGCAGCGTAGATGGCCGTAGGGGGAAAGCTTTCTTT.